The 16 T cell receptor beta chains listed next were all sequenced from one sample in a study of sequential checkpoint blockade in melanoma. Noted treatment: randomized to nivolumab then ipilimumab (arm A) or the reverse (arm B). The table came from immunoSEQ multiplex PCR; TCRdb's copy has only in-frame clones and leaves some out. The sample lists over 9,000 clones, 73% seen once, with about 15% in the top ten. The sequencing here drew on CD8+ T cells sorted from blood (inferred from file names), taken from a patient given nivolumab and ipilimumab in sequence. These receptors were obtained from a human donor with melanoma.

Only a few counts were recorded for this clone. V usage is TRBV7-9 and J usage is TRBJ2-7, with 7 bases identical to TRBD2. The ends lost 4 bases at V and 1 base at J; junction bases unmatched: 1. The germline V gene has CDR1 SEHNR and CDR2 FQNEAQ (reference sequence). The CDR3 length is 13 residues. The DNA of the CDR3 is TGTGCCAGCAGCTCGGGACTATCCTACGAGCAGTACTTC. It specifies CASSSGLSYEQYF.

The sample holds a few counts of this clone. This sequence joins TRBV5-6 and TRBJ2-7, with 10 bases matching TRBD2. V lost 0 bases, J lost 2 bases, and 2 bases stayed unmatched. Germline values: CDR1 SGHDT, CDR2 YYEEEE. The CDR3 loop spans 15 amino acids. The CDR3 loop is CASSLALAGAYEQYV. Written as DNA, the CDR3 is TGTGCCAGCAGCTTGGCGCTAGCGGGAGCCTACGAGCAGTACGTC.

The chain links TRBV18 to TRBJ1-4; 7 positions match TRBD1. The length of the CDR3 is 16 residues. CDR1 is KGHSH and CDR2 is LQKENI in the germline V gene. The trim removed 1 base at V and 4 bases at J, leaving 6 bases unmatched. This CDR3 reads CASSPQTGTDNEKLFF. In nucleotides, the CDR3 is TGTGCCAGCTCACCACAAACCGGGACAGATAATGAAAAACTGTTTTTT.

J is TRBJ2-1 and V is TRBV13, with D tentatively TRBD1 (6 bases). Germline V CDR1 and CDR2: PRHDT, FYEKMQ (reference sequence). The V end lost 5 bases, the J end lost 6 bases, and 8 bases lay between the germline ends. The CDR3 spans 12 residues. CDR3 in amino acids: CASSQGSNEQFF. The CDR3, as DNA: TGTGCCAGCAGCCAGGGGAGCAATGAGCAGTTCTTC.

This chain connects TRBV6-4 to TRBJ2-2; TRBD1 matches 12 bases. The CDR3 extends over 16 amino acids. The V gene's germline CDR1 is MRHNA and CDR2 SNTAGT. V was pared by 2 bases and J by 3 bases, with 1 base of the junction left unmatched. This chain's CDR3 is CASSDGTGGDTGELFF. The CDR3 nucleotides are TGTGCCAGCAGTGACGGGACAGGGGGCGACACCGGGGAGCTGTTTTTT.

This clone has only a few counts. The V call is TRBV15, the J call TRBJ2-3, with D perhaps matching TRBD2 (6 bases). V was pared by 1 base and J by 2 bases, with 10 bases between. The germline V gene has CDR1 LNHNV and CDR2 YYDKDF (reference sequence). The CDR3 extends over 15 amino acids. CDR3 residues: CATSRGGEATDTQYF. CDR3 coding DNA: TGTGCCACCAGCAGAGGCGGGGAGGCCACAGATACGCAGTATTTT.

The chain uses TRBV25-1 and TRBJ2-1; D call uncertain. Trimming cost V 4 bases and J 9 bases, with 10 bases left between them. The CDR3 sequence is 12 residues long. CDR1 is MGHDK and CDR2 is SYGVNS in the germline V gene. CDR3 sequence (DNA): TGTGCCAGCAGTGGGGCCCCCGGTGAGCAGTTCTTC. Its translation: CASSGAPGEQFF. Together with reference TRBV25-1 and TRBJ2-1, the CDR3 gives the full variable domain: EADIYQTPRYLVIGTGKKITLECSQTMGHDKMYWYQQDPGMELHLIHYSYGVNSTEKGDLSSESTVSRIRTEHFPLTLESARPSHTSQYLCASSGAPGEQFFGPGTRLTVL.

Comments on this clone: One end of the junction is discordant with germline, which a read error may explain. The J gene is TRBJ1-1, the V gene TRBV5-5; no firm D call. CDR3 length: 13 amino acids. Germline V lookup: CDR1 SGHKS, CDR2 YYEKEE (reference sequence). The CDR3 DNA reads TGTGCCAGCAGGTTGGACCTAAACACTGAAGCTTTCTTT. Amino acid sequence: CASRLDLNTEAFF. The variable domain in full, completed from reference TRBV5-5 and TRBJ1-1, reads DAGVTQSPTHLIKTRGQQVTLRCSPISGHKSVSWYQQVLGQGPQFIFQYYEKEERGRGNFPDRFSARQFPNYSSELNVNALLLGDSALYLCASRLDLNTEAFFGQGTRLTVV.

The chain's CDR3 is CASSPGLAGKETQYF. The CDR3 DNA follows: TGTGCCAGCAGCCCTGGACTAGCGGGAAAAGAGACCCAGTACTTC. The V and J genes are TRBV2 and TRBJ2-5, with TRBD2 identical over 12 bases. CDR1 and CDR2 (germline): SNHLY, FYNNEI. V trimming: 6 bases; J trimming: 3 bases; junction bases outside the gene matches: 5. CDR3 length equals 15 residues.

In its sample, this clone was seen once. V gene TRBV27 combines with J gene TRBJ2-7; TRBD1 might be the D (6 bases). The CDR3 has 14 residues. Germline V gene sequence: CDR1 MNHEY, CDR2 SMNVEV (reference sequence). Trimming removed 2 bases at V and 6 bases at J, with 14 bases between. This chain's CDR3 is CASSLGGLPAEQYF. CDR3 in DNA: TGTGCCAGCAGTTTAGGGGGCCTTCCCGCCGAGCAGTACTTC.

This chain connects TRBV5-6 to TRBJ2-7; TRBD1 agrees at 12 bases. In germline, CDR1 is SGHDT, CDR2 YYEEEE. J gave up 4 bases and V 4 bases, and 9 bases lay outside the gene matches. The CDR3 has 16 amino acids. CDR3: CASSPRDRGLLYEQYF. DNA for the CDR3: TGTGCCAGCAGCCCCAGGGACAGGGGGCTTCTGTACGAGCAGTACTTC.

CDR3 sequence reads: CASSYGQGSIGYGYTF. CDR3 DNA sequence: TGTGCCAGCAGTTACGGACAGGGATCGATTGGCTATGGCTACACCTTC. The chain employs TRBV5-6 and TRBJ1-2; TRBD1 matches 8 bases. The V gene's germline CDR1 is SGHDT and CDR2 YYEEEE. The CDR3 extends over 16 amino acids. The V segment lost 5 bases and the J segment 4 bases; nucleotides outside the gene matches: 13.

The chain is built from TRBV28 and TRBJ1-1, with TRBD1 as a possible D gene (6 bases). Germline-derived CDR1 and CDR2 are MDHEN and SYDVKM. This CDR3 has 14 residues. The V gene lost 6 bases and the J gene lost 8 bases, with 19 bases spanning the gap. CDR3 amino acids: CASSVLGGRSEAFF. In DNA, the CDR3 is TGTGCCAGCAGCGTTCTAGGGGGTAGGTCCGAAGCTTTCTTT.

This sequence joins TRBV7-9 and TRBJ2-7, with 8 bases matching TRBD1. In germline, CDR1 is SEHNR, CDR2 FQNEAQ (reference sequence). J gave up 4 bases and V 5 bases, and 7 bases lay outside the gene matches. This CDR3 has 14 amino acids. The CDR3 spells CASSPRDRTYEQYF. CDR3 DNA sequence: TGTGCCAGCAGCCCCCGGGACAGGACTTACGAGCAGTACTTC.

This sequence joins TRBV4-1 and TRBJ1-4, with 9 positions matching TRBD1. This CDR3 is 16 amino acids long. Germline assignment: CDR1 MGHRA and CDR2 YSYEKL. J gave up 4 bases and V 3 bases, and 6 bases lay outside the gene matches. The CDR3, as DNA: TGCGCCAGCAGCCATACGGGGACAGGGTATAATGAAAAACTGTTTTTT. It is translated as CASSHTGTGYNEKLFF.

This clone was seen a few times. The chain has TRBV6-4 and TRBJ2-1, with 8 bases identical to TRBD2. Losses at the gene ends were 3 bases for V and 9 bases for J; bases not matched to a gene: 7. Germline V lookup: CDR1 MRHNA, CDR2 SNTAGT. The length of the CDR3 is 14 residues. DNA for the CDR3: TGTGCCAGCAGTGAAAAGCGGGAGTTCGGTGAGCAGTTCTTC. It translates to CASSEKREFGEQFF.